Below are 15 T cell receptor beta chains sequenced from a single sample in a study of shared clonotypes between healthy human individuals. Repertoires were generated with immunoSEQ multiplex PCR, while TCRdb's copy carries only in-frame clones and drops some. The sample has hundreds of thousands of clones; about 74% are singletons. The source material was memory CD4+ T cells sorted from blood. Described subset: CD45RA-negative fraction. The receptor set was obtained from a woman in her twenties or thirties in good health.

Only one count was recorded for this clone. The rearrangement uses TRBV27 and TRBJ2-7, with D perhaps matching TRBD1 or TRBD2 (5 bases each). This CDR3 comprises 14 residues. Germline loops: CDR1 MNHEY, CDR2 SMNVEV (reference sequence). The V and J ends lost 2 bases and 5 bases respectively, with 13 bases between them. The CDR3 protein is CASSLKIRGHEQYF. CDR3 DNA sequence: TGTGCCAGCAGTTTAAAGATCCGGGGCCACGAGCAGTACTTC.

Worth noting for this clone: This sample also contains other DNA sequences that code for the same CDR3. The J gene is TRBJ2-5, the V gene TRBV5-4, with D possibly matching TRBD2 (6 bases). Trimming cost V 0 bases and J 3 bases, with 6 bases left between them. CDR3 length equals 13 residues. Per the germline V gene, CDR1 is SGHNT and CDR2 is YYREEE (reference sequence). Here the CDR3 reads CASSLGGEETQYF. CDR3 nucleotide sequence: TGTGCCAGCAGCTTGGGCGGGGAAGAGACCCAGTACTTC.

This chain uses TRBV6-5 with TRBJ2-1; 7 bases match TRBD1. V lost 6 bases and J lost 7; bases outside the gene matches: 12. Germline values: CDR1 MNHEY, CDR2 SVGAGI. This CDR3 has 15 residues. CDR3 sequence: CASRLSYRGGNEQFF. The CDR3 nucleotides are TGTGCCAGCAGGCTCTCATACAGGGGTGGTAATGAGCAGTTCTTC.

The genes are TRBV18 and TRBJ2-3; D gene uncertain. The CDR3 covers 16 residues. Germline loops: CDR1 KGHSH, CDR2 LQKENI. V was shortened by 6 bases and J by 1 base, with 17 bases between the two germline ends. CDR3 region: CASSPARAGGTDTQYF. The CDR3 DNA follows: TGTGCCAGCTCTCCTGCCCGCGCTGGAGGCACAGATACGCAGTATTTT.

This clone has a count of ten or more. CDR3 sequence: CAAPGESPPDEQFF. The DNA of the CDR3 is TGTGCCGCCCCCGGGGAAAGCCCGCCGGATGAGCAGTTCTTC. The chain is built from TRBV27 and TRBJ2-1; TRBD2 might be the D (5 bases). Germline CDR1 reads MNHEY; CDR2 reads SMNVEV (reference sequence). The V gene lost 11 bases and the J gene lost 8 bases, with 22 bases spanning the gap. The CDR3 covers 14 residues.

The V and J genes are TRBV5-1 and TRBJ2-1; 10 bases agree with TRBD2. The V gene end was trimmed by 1 base and the J gene end by 2 bases; junction bases not matched to a gene: 6. This CDR3 has 17 residues. Germline-derived CDR1 and CDR2 are SGHRS and YFSETQ. CDR3 in DNA: TGCGCCAGCAGCTTGAAAGTTGGACTAGCGGCCTACAATGAGCAGTTCTTC. Protein sequence: CASSLKVGLAAYNEQFF.

About this clone: This same CDR3 is encoded by further DNA sequences in the sample. CDR3 nucleotides: TGTGCCAGCAGCTTGGCAGGGGGAGCAGATACGCAGTATTTT. Residues: CASSLAGGADTQYF. This sequence joins TRBV5-4 and TRBJ2-3, with 7 positions matching TRBD1. Trimming cost V 0 bases and J 4 bases; bases outside gene matches: 2. This CDR3 comprises 14 residues. Per the germline V gene, CDR1 is SGHNT and CDR2 is YYREEE (reference sequence).

In nucleotides, the CDR3 is TGCGCCAGCAGCCAAGATCCGGGACAGCAGTCTGGAAACACCATATATTTT. It translates to CASSQDPGQQSGNTIYF. The chain has TRBV4-1 and TRBJ1-3; the match to TRBD1 covers 7 bases. Germline V gene lookup returns CDR1 MGHRA and CDR2 YSYEKL. J gave up 1 base and V 0 bases, and 6 bases lay outside the gene matches. There are 17 residues in the CDR3.

In the case of this clone: A single base separates this from a much larger clone, so it may be a read error. The J gene is TRBJ2-1, the V gene TRBV11-3, with 10 bases identical to TRBD2. The V gene end was trimmed by 6 bases and the J gene end by 2 bases; junction bases not matched to a gene: 4. This CDR3 region has 15 residues. In germline, CDR1 is SGHNT, CDR2 YENEEA. The CDR3 bases are TGTGCCAGCAGTAAAGCGGGAGGGACCTACAATGAGCAGTTCTTC. The encoded protein is CASSKAGGTYNEQFF.

This chain connects TRBV10-2 to TRBJ1-2; D is undetermined. The CDR3 is made up of 15 amino acids. Germline V gene lookup returns CDR1 WSHSY and CDR2 SAAADI. Trimming cost V 3 bases and J 5 bases, with 16 bases left between them. DNA for the CDR3: TGCGCCAGCAGTGATGGTGCTAACGGCCTGTATGGCTACACCTTC. Translation: CASSDGANGLYGYTF.

The chain carries TRBV5-4 and TRBJ2-3, with 9 bases lining up with TRBD2. Germline CDR1 SGHNT, CDR2 YYREEE (reference sequence). V trimming: 4 bases; J trimming: 6 bases; junction bases outside the gene matches: 9. There are 15 residues in the CDR3. This chain's CDR3 is CASSGAGGVGDTQYF. The CDR3 DNA is TGTGCCAGCAGCGGCGCGGGAGGGGTAGGGGATACGCAGTATTTT. Looking up the rest from reference TRBV5-4 and TRBJ2-3 gives the full variable domain: ETGVTQSPTHLIKTRGQQVTLRCSSQSGHNTVSWYQQALGQGPQFIFQYYREEENGRGNFPPRFSGLQFPNYSSELNVNALELDDSALYLCASSGAGGVGDTQYFGPGTRLTVL.

The genes are TRBV18 and TRBJ1-1; D unresolved. The V end lost 3 bases, the J end lost 4 bases, and 18 bases lay between the germline ends. Germline values: CDR1 KGHSH, CDR2 LQKENI. This CDR3 contains 16 residues. The CDR3 sequence is CASSPLPRALGTEAFF. CDR3 DNA sequence: TGTGCCAGCTCACCCCTACCCCGGGCCCTGGGCACTGAAGCTTTCTTT.

The chain combines TRBV5-1 with TRBJ2-2, with 8 positions matching TRBD1. V lost 5 bases and J lost 0; bases outside the gene matches: 6. Germline CDR1 reads SGHRS; CDR2 reads YFSETQ. The CDR3 consists of 16 residues. DNA of the CDR3: TGCGCCAGCAGAGAACCGGGACAGGCGAACACCGGGGAGCTGTTTTTT. Translating gives CASREPGQANTGELFF.

The genes are TRBV11-2 and TRBJ2-1; 10 bases match TRBD2. V gave up 7 bases and J gave up 3 bases; unmatched junction bases: 15. Germline V CDR1 and CDR2: SGHAT, FQNNGV. This CDR3 is built from 18 residues. The CDR3 region is CASTAGSGGGLNYNEQFF. CDR3 in DNA: TGTGCCAGCACCGCAGGAAGCGGGGGGGGACTTAACTACAATGAGCAGTTCTTC.

This clone has ten or more counts. This CDR3 is CASSYPFGGTNEKLFF. CDR3 nucleotides: TGTGCCAGCAGTTATCCGTTTGGGGGAACTAATGAAAAACTGTTTTTT. The chain recombines TRBV6-6 with TRBJ1-4; tentative D call: TRBD1 (5 bases). The CDR3 has 16 amino acids. Deletions cut 3 bases from V and 1 base from J, with 12 bases between. CDR1 and CDR2 from the germline V gene are MNHNY and SVGAGI (reference sequence).